This passage covers 17 T cell receptor beta chains from one sample sequenced in a study of shared clonotypes between healthy human individuals. Here immunoSEQ multiplex PCR was the method, and the copy in TCRdb shows in-frame clones only, minus some. The table records 950,000 to 1,300,000 clones, about 77% of them present only once. The sample comprised memory CD4+ T cells sorted from blood. The subset denotes: CD45RA-negative fraction. These TCRs come from a man aged 18 to 29 in good health.

The chain combines TRBV11-2 with TRBJ2-1; maybe TRBD2 (5 bases). The germline gives CDR1 SGHAT, CDR2 FQNNGV. Trimming left V 0 bases short and J 4 bases short, with 10 bases between. This CDR3 has 15 amino acids. Here the CDR3 reads CASSLDVGLYNEQFF. CDR3 coding DNA: TGTGCCAGCAGCTTAGATGTCGGACTGTACAATGAGCAGTTCTTC.

The chain has TRBV11-2 and TRBJ2-1, with TRBD2 identical over 15 bases. The CDR3 has 19 amino acids. The V and J ends lost 6 bases and 1 base, in that order; junction bases with no gene match: 10. Germline V lookup: CDR1 SGHAT, CDR2 FQNNGV. The CDR3 sequence is CASRLLGLAGGGSYNEQFF. CDR3 DNA sequence: TGTGCCAGCAGGCTACTGGGACTAGCGGGGGGAGGGTCCTACAATGAGCAGTTCTTC.

This sequence joins TRBV6-5 and TRBJ1-6; D is unclear. Germline lookup yields CDR1 MNHEY and CDR2 SVGAGI. Trimming took 1 base from V and 0 from J, leaving 7 bases between them. This CDR3 contains 16 residues. The CDR3 coding sequence is TGTGCCAGCAGTTACTACTCGGGCTCCTATAATTCACCCCTCCACTTT. Amino acids: CASSYYSGSYNSPLHF.

The chain carries TRBV30 and TRBJ2-7; 11 bases align to TRBD2. The CDR3 is 16 residues long. V lost 2 bases and J lost 3; bases outside the gene matches: 9. Germline CDR1 reads GTSNPN; CDR2 reads SVGIG (reference sequence). The CDR3 coding sequence is TGTGCCTGGAGTCTTCCGGGACTAGCGGCCTTCTACGAGCAGTACTTC. The encoded protein is CAWSLPGLAAFYEQYF.

J is TRBJ1-6 and V is TRBV27, with TRBD1 matching over 9 bases. With V trimmed by 5 bases and J by 6 bases, 8 bases remained unmatched. The germline CDR1 and CDR2 sequences are MNHEY and SMNVEV (reference sequence). This CDR3 comprises 16 residues. The CDR3 coding sequence is TGTGCCAGCAGTCCGGGGACAGGGAATTTTAATTCACCCCTCCACTTT. This codes for CASSPGTGNFNSPLHF.

The chain links TRBV5-5 to TRBJ2-4, with 7 bases aligning to TRBD1. The CDR3 has 14 amino acids. Per germline, CDR1 SGHKS and CDR2 YYEKEE (reference sequence). Trimming at V came to 0 bases and at J to 9 bases, leaving 6 bases not matched to a gene. In nucleotides, the CDR3 is TGTGCCAGCAGCTTGGGTACAGGGGACGCCATTCAGTACTTC. Its protein is CASSLGTGDAIQYF. Complete variable domain (other parts from reference TRBV5-5 and TRBJ2-4): DAGVTQSPTHLIKTRGQQVTLRCSPISGHKSVSWYQQVLGQGPQFIFQYYEKEERGRGNFPDRFSARQFPNYSSELNVNALLLGDSALYLCASSLGTGDAIQYFGAGTRLSVL.

As for this clone: The same CDR3 is also encoded by other DNA sequences in this sample. V and J are TRBV5-1 and TRBJ1-3; D might be TRBD1 (5 bases). The CDR3 consists of 14 residues. The germline V and J ends were trimmed by 2 bases and 4 bases, with 10 bases remaining between them. The V gene's germline CDR1 is SGHRS and CDR2 YFSETQ. The CDR3 region has the DNA TGCGCCAGCAGCTTTGGACAATCCGGAAACACCATATATTTT. Its protein product is CASSFGQSGNTIYF. The whole variable domain, filled in from reference TRBV5-1 and TRBJ1-3, reads KAGVTQTPRYLIKTRGQQVTLSCSPISGHRSVSWYQQTPGQGLQFLFEYFSETQRNKGNFPGRFSGRQFSNSRSEMNVSTLELGDSALYLCASSFGQSGNTIYFGEGSWLTVV.

This rearrangement joins TRBV6-6 to TRBJ1-3, with D maybe TRBD1 (5 bases). Trimming shortened V by 6 bases and J by 4 bases, and 10 bases separated the two germline ends. This CDR3 comprises 13 residues. Germline values: CDR1 MNHNY, CDR2 SVGAGI (reference sequence). The CDR3 bases are TGTGCCAGCAGACAGGTAGCCGGAAACACCATATATTTT. It translates to CASRQVAGNTIYF.

The CDR3 is CAIANQIGNQPQHF. The CDR3 bases are TGTGCCATCGCGAATCAGATCGGCAATCAGCCCCAGCATTTT. The chain is built from TRBV10-3 and TRBJ1-5; no clear D. V shed 8 bases and J shed 2 bases, with 13 bases lying between them. The germline V gene encodes CDR1 ENHRY and CDR2 SYGVKD. The CDR3 has 14 amino acids.

The sample holds one count of this clone. The chain carries TRBV12-5 and TRBJ2-2, with a weak D call TRBD1 (6 bases). The CDR3 has 15 residues. The V end was cut by 4 bases, the J end by 2 bases, with 11 bases between. Germline CDR1 is LGHNT and CDR2 is FRNRAP. CDR3 residues: CASGSQGYNTGELFF. CDR3 nucleotides: TGTGCTAGTGGTTCTCAGGGGTATAACACCGGGGAGCTGTTTTTT.

This clone was found a few times. Other DNA sequences of this sample code for an identical CDR3. CDR3 in DNA: TGTGCCAGCAGCTTGCAGGGGGGACAAGAGACCCAGTACTTC. Residues: CASSLQGGQETQYF. The J gene is TRBJ2-5, the V gene TRBV11-2; weak D call: TRBD1 (7 bases). This CDR3 comprises 14 residues. The germline V gene has CDR1 SGHAT and CDR2 FQNNGV. The V end was cut by 3 bases, the J end by 2 bases, with 10 bases between.

The J gene is TRBJ2-5, the V gene TRBV10-2, with TRBD1 matching over 10 bases. Germline V gene sequence: CDR1 WSHSY, CDR2 SAAADI. J lost 5 bases, V lost 6 bases, and 9 bases had no gene match. This CDR3 is 15 amino acids long. CDR3: CASSLIGQGGETQYF. In nucleotides, the CDR3 is TGCGCCAGCAGCCTCATAGGACAGGGGGGGGAGACCCAGTACTTC.

This clone was counted a few times. As DNA, the CDR3 is TGTGCCTGGAGTGGATTGGGGGGAGAGGGCACTGAAGCTTTCTTT. Translated: CAWSGLGGEGTEAFF. The V and J genes are TRBV30 and TRBJ1-1; maybe TRBD1 (5 bases). CDR1 and CDR2 from the germline V gene are GTSNPN and SVGIG (reference sequence). V lost 1 base and J 4 bases, leaving 16 bases between the germline ends. CDR3 size: 15 residues.

The rearrangement uses TRBV30 and TRBJ2-6; D is ambiguous. The CDR3 has 12 amino acids. Germline values: CDR1 GTSNPN, CDR2 SVGIG (reference sequence). With 5 bases removed from V and 2 bases from J, the gap between germline ends came to 4 bases. CDR3 DNA: TGTGCCTGGGCTACTGGGGCCAACGTCCTGACTTTC. Translating it yields CAWATGANVLTF. The full variable domain, rest sourced from reference TRBV30 and TRBJ2-6, is SQTIHQWPATLVQPVGSPLSLECTVEGTSNPNLYWYRQAAGRGLQLLFYSVGIGQISSEVPQNLSASRPQDRQFILSSKKLLLSDSGFYLCAWATGANVLTFGAGSRLTVL.

The chain couples TRBV6-5 to TRBJ1-1, with D unresolved. CDR1 and CDR2 from the germline V gene are MNHEY and SVGAGI. Trimming took off 1 base at V and 6 bases at J, with 9 bases between the two ends. The CDR3 covers 13 residues. The CDR3 here is CASSYYGFAEAFF. The CDR3 DNA reads as TGTGCCAGCAGTTACTACGGGTTCGCTGAAGCTTTCTTT.

About this clone itself: A single base separates this from a much larger clone, so it may be a read error. V gene TRBV7-2 combines with J gene TRBJ2-7; TRBD1 is a possible D gene (5 bases). The CDR3 contains 13 residues. Trimming removed 3 bases from V and 3 bases from J, with 9 bases in between. Germline V gives CDR1 SGHTA, CDR2 FQGNSA. The CDR3: CASSFQGYYEQYF. The DNA of the CDR3 is TGTGCCAGCAGCTTCCAGGGTTACTACGAGCAGTACTTC.

V and J are TRBV5-8 and TRBJ1-5, with D unresolved. This CDR3 is 13 amino acids long. Germline V CDR1 and CDR2: SGHTS, YDEGEE. Trimming took off 4 bases at V and 4 bases at J, with 9 bases between the two ends. The CDR3 region has the DNA TGTGCCAGCAGCCCGGGCATGAATCAGCCCCAGCATTTT. Encoded protein: CASSPGMNQPQHF.